This note documents a single T cell receptor beta chain sequence. Antigen: not known. Germline V gene sequence: CDR1 SEHNR, CDR2 FQNEAQ (reference sequence). The V gene end was trimmed by 5 bases and the J gene end by 0 bases; junction bases not matched to a gene: 2. The CDR3 is 17 amino acids. The data were taken from a study of cytomegalovirus exposure and HLA in healthy donors. Study results and limitations: Donor immune exposure was known only as CMV serostatus. Most likely, a cluster of highly shared sequence variants arose as a sequencing artifact. A previous analysis found most TCR beta V segments productive roughly 90% or roughly 30% of the time. The authors excluded some V segments, including TRBV6-2 and TRBV6-3, as indistinguishable.

PCR used 60 Vbeta primers and 13 Jbeta primers. Only in-frame clones appear in the TCRdb table, and some are missing; sequencing was by immunoSEQ multiplex PCR. This sample's table reports approximately 80,000 clones. Sequenced input: PBMCs. This clonotype was sampled from a man aged 18-30 years in good health and CMV-seropositive. The rearrangement joins TRBV7-9 to TRBJ2-4, with 15 bases identical to TRBD2. CDR3 coding DNA: TGTGCCAGCAGCCCGGGACTAGCGGGAGGAGCCAAAAACATTCAGTACTTC. Its protein is CASSPGLAGGAKNIQYF.